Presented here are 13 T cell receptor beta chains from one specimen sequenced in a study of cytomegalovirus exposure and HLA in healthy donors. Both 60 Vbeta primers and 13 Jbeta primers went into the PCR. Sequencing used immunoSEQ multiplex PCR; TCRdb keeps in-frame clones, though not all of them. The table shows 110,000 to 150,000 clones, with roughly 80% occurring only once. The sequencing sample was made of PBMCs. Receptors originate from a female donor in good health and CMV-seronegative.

The CDR3 DNA follows: TGTGCCAGCAGCGCAGGGACAGGGGTCAGAAACACCATATATTTT. It specifies CASSAGTGVRNTIYF. The V and J genes are TRBV9 and TRBJ1-3; 10 bases map to TRBD1. Germline V CDR1 and CDR2: SGDLS, YYNGEE. The J segment lost 5 bases and the V segment lost 3 bases, leaving 5 bases of the junction unmatched. The CDR3 covers 15 residues. The variable domain in full, completed from reference TRBV9 and TRBJ1-3, reads DSGVTQTPKHLITATGQRVTLRCSPRSGDLSVYWYQQSLDQGLQFLIQYYNGEERAKGNILERFSAQQFPDLHSELNLSSLELGDSALYFCASSAGTGVRNTIYFGEGSWLTVV.

CDR3 sequence: CASSTGRAGYTF. The CDR3 DNA reads TGCGCCAGCAGCACAGGGCGGGCTGGCTACACCTTC. This chain joins TRBV5-1 and TRBJ1-2, with D perhaps TRBD1 (6 bases). The length of the CDR3 is 12 residues. With 4 bases removed from V and 7 bases from J, the gap between germline ends came to 11 bases. In germline, CDR1 is SGHRS, CDR2 YFSETQ.

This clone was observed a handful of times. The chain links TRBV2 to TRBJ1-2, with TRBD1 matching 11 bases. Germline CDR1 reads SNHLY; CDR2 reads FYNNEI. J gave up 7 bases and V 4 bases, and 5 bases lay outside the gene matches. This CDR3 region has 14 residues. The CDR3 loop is CASSVDRGPGGYTF. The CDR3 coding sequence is TGTGCCAGCAGTGTGGACAGGGGGCCGGGTGGCTACACCTTC. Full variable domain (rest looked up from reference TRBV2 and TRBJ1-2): EPEVTQTPSHQVTQMGQEVILRCVPISNHLYFYWYRQILGQKVEFLVSFYNNEISEKSEIFDDQFSVERPDGSNFTLKIRSTKLEDSAMYFCASSVDRGPGGYTFGSGTRLTVV.

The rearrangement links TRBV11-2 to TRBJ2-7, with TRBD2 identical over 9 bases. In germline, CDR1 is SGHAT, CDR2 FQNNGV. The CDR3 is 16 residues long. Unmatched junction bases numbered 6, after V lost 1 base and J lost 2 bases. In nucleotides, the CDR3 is TGTGCCAGCAGCTTAGTCGGGCTAGCGGGGCCCTACGAGCAGTACTTC. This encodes CASSLVGLAGPYEQYF.

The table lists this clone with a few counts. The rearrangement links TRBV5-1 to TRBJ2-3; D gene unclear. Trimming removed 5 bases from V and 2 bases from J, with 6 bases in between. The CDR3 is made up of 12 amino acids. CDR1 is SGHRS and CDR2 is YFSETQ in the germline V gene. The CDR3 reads CASSRFTDTQYF. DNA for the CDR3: TGCGCCAGCAGTCGTTTCACAGATACGCAGTATTTT. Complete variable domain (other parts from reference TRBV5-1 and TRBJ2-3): KAGVTQTPRYLIKTRGQQVTLSCSPISGHRSVSWYQQTPGQGLQFLFEYFSETQRNKGNFPGRFSGRQFSNSRSEMNVSTLELGDSALYLCASSRFTDTQYFGPGTRLTVL.

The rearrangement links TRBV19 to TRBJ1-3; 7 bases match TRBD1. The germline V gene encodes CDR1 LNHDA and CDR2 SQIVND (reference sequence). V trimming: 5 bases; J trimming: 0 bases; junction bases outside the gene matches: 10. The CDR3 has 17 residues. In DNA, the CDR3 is TGTGCCAGTAGTGAGGCGGGGACAGCTGGCTCTGGAAACACCATATATTTT. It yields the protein CASSEAGTAGSGNTIYF.

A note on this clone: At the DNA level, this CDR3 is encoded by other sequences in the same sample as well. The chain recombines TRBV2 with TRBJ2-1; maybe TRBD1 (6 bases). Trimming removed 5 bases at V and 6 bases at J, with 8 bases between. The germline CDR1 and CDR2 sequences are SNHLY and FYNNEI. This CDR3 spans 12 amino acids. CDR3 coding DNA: TGTGCCAGCAGTTTCAGGGGCAATGAGCAGTTCTTC. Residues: CASSFRGNEQFF.

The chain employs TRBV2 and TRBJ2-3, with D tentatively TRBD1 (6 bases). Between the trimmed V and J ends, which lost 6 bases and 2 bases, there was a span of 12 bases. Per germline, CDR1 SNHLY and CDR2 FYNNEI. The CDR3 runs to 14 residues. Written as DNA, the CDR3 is TGTGCCAGCAGAGCGACAGGTCCCACAGATACGCAGTATTTT. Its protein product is CASRATGPTDTQYF.

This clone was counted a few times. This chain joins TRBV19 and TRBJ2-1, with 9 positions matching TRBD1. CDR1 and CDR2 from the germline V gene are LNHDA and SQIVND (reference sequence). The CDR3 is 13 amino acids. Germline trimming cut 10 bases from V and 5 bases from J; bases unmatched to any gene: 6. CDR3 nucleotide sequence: TGTGCCACCCGGGACAGGGTAAACAATGAGCAGTTCTTC. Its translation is CATRDRVNNEQFF.

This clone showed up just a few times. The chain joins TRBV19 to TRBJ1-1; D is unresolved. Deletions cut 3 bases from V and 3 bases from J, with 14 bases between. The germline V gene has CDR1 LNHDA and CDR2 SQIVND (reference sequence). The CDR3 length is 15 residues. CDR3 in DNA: TGTGCCAGTAGTATCAGTGGCAGGAGGGACACTGAAGCTTTCTTT. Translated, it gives CASSISGRRDTEAFF.

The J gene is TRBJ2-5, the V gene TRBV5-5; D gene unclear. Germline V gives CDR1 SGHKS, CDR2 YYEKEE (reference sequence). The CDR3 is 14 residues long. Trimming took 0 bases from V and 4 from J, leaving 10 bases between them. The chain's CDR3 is CASSLVGLGETQYF. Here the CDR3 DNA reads TGTGCCAGCAGCTTGGTCGGGTTAGGAGAGACCCAGTACTTC.

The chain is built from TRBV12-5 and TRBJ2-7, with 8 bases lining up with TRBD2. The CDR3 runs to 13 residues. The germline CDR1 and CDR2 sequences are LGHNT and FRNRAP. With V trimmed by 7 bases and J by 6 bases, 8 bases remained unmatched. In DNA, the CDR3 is TGTGCTAGTGCCTATAGCGGGGAGCGCGAGCAGTACTTC. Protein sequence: CASAYSGEREQYF.

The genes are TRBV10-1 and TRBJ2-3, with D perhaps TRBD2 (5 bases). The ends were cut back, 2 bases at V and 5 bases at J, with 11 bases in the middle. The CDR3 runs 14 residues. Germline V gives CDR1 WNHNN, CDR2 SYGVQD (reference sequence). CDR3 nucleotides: TGCGCCAGCAGTGAGCCCCGGGATGGAGATACGCAGTATTTT. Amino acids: CASSEPRDGDTQYF.